Sequencing of this T cell receptor beta chain was carried out in a study of T-cell reconstitution after alpha-beta-depleted transplantation in children. The germline V gene has CDR1 SGHDT and CDR2 YYEEEE. V lost 2 bases and J lost 4, with 6 bases in between. The CDR3 consists of 13 residues. Unique molecular identifiers were built into the TCRbeta library. TCRdb reanalysed the PCR reads using MiXCR and keeps one entry per CDR3 protein. The data show some 600,000 distinct CDR3 sequences, around 16% seen once. The source was PBMCs from the stem cell graft donor, collected from the stem cell graft. This sequence was found in a human donor who donated a stem cell graft to a child with acute myeloid leukemia. This chain links TRBV5-6 with TRBJ1-4, with D hard to call. The CDR3 coding sequence is TGTGCCAGCAGCTTCGGGCTTAATGAAAAACTGTTTTTT. Protein sequence: CASSFGLNEKLFF.